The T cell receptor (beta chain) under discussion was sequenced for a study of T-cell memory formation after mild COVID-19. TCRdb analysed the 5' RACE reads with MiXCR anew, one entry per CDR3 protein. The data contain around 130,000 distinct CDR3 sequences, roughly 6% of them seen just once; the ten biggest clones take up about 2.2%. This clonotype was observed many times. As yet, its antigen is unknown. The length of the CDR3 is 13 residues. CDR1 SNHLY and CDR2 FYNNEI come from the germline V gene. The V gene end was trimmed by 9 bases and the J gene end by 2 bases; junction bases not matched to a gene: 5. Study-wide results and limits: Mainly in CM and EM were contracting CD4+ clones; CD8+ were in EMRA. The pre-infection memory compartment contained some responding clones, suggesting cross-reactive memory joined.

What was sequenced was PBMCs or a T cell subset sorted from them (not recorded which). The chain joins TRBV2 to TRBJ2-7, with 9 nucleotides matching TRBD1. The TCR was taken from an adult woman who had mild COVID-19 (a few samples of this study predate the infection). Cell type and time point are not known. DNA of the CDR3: TGTGCCAGTTCCCGGGACAGGGCCTACGAGCAGTACTTC. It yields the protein CASSRDRAYEQYF.